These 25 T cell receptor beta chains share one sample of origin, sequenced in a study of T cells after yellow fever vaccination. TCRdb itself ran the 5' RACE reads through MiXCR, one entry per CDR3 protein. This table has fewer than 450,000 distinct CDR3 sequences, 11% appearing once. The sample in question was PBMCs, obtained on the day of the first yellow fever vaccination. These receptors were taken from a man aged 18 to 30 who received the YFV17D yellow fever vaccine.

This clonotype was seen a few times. The DNA for the CDR3 is TGCAGTGCTCGTGCCCACAGGGGGCAAGAGACCCAGTACTTC. Protein: CSARAHRGQETQYF. The gene calls are TRBV20-1 and TRBJ2-5; 8 bases match TRBD1. This CDR3 is built from 14 residues. Losses at the gene ends were 5 bases for V and 2 bases for J; bases not matched to a gene: 7. Germline loops: CDR1 DFQATT, CDR2 SNEGSKA (reference sequence).

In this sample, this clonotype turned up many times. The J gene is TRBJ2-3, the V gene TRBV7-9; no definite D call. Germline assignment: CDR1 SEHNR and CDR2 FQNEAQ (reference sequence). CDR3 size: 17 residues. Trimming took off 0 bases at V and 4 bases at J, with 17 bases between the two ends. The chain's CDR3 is CASSLAEAAHSPDTQYF. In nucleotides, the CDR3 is TGTGCCAGCAGCTTAGCAGAGGCCGCCCACAGCCCAGATACGCAGTATTTT.

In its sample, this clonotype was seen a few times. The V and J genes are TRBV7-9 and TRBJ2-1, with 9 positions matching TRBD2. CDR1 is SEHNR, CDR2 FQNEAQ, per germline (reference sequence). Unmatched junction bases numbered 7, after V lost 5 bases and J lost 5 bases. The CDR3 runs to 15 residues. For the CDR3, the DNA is TGTGCCAGCAGCCCCCTAGCGGGATTAAACAATGAGCAGTTCTTC. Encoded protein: CASSPLAGLNNEQFF.

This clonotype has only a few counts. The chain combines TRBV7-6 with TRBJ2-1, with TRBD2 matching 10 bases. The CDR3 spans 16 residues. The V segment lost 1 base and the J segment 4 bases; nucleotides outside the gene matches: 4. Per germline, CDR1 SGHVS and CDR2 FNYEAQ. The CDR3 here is CASSLEGSGGYNEQFF. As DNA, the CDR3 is TGTGCCAGCAGCTTAGAGGGTAGCGGGGGGTACAATGAGCAGTTCTTC.

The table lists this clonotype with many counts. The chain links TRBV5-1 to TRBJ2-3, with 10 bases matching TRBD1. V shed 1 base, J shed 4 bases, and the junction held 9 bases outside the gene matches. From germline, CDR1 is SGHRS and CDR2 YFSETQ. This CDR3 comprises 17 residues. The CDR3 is CASSLFPRDRGPDTQYF. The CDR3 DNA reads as TGCGCCAGCAGCTTGTTCCCGAGGGACAGGGGCCCAGATACGCAGTATTTT. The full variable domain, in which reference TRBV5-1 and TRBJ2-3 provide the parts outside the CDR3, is KAGVTQTPRYLIKTRGQQVTLSCSPISGHRSVSWYQQTPGQGLQFLFEYFSETQRNKGNFPGRFSGRQFSNSRSEMNVSTLELGDSALYLCASSLFPRDRGPDTQYFGPGTRLTVL.

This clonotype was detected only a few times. Here the CDR3 reads CSVRRWRQGGTDTQYF. DNA for the CDR3: TGCAGTGTTCGGCGTTGGAGGCAGGGCGGCACAGATACGCAGTATTTT. J is TRBJ2-3 and V is TRBV20-1; D may be TRBD1 or TRBD2 (5 bases each). V was shortened by 7 bases and J by 1 base, with 21 bases between the two germline ends. The germline gives CDR1 DFQATT, CDR2 SNEGSKA (reference sequence). CDR3 length: 16 amino acids.

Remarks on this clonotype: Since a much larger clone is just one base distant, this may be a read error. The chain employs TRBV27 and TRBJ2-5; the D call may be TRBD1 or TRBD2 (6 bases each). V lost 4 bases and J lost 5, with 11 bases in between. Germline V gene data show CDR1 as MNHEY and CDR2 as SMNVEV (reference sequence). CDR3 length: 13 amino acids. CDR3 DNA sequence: TGTGCCAGCAGTTCGGGGGCGCGGGAGACCCAGTACTTC. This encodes CASSSGARETQYF.

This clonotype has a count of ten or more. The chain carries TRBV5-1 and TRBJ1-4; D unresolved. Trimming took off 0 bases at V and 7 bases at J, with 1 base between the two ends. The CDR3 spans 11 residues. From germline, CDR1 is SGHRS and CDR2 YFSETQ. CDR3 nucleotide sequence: TGCGCCAGCAGCTTGGGTGAAAAACTGTTTTTT. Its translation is CASSLGEKLFF.

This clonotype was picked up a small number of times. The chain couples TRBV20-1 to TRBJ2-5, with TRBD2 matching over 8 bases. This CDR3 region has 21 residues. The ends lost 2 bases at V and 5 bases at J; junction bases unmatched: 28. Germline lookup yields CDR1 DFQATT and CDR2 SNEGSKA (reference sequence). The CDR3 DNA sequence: TGCAGTGCTAGACCCCATAGGTCAGCTTACGATCAAGGACTAGCACGCGAGACCCAGTACTTC. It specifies CSARPHRSAYDQGLARETQYF.

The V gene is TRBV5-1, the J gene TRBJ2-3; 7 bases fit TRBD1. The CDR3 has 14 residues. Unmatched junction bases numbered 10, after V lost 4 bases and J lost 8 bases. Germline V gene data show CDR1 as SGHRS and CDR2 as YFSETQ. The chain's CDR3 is CASSQGDPLGTQYF. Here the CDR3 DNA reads TGCGCCAGCAGCCAGGGGGACCCACTCGGTACGCAGTATTTT.

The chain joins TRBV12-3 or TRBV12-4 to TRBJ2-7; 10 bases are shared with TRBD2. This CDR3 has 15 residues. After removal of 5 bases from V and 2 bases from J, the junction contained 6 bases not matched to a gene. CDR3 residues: CASSPGLAETYEQYV. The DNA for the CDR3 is TGTGCCAGCAGTCCAGGACTAGCGGAAACCTACGAGCAGTACGTC.

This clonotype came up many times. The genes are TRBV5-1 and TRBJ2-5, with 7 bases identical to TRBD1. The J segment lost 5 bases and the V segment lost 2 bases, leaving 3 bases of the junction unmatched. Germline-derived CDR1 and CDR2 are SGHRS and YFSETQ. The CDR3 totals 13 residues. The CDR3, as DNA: TGCGCCAGCAGCTTCCCAGGGGGTGAGACCCAGTACTTC. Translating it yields CASSFPGGETQYF. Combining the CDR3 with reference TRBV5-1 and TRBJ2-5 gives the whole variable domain KAGVTQTPRYLIKTRGQQVTLSCSPISGHRSVSWYQQTPGQGLQFLFEYFSETQRNKGNFPGRFSGRQFSNSRSEMNVSTLELGDSALYLCASSFPGGETQYFGPGTRLLVL.

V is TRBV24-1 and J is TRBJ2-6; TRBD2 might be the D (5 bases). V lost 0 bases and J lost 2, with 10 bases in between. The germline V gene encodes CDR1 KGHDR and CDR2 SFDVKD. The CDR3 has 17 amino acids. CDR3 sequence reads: CATSDLQWGAGANVLTF. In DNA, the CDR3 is TGTGCCACCAGTGATTTGCAATGGGGAGCTGGGGCCAACGTCCTGACTTTC.

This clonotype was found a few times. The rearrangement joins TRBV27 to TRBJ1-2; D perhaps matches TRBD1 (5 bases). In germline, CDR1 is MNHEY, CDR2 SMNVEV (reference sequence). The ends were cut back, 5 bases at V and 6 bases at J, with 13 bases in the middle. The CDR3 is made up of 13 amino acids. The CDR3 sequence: CASSLRWGDGYTF. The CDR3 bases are TGTGCCAGCAGTCTTAGGTGGGGGGATGGCTACACCTTC.

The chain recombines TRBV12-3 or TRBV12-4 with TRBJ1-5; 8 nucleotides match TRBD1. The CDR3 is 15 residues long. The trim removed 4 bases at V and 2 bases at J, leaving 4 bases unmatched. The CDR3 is CASSWTGSRNQPQHF. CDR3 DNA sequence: TGTGCCAGCAGTTGGACAGGGAGCCGCAATCAGCCCCAGCATTTT.

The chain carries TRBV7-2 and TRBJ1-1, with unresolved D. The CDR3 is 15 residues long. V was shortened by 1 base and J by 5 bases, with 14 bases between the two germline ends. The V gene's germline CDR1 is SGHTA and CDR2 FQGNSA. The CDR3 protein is CASSLDRTPKTEAFF. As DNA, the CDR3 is TGTGCCAGCAGCTTAGACCGGACCCCCAAGACTGAAGCTTTCTTT.

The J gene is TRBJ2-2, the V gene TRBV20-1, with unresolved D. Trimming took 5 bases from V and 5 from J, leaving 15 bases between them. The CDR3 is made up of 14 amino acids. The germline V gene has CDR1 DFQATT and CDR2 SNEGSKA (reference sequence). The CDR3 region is CSAEARMGTGELFF. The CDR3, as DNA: TGCAGTGCTGAGGCCAGGATGGGAACCGGGGAGCTGTTTTTT.

CDR3 sequence reads: CASSLVPDRQPQHF. The CDR3 DNA sequence: TGTGCCAGCAGCTTAGTCCCAGACAGGCAGCCCCAGCATTTT. The chain carries TRBV7-2 and TRBJ1-5; perhaps TRBD1 as D (6 bases). The CDR3 spans 14 residues. Germline V gives CDR1 SGHTA, CDR2 FQGNSA. V was trimmed by 1 base and J by 7 bases, leaving 11 bases between them.

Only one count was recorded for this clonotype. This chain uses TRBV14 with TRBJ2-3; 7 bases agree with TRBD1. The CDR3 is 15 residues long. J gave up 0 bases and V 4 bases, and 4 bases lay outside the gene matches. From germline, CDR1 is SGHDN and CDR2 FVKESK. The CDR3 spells CASSPGTASTDTQYF. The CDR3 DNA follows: TGTGCCAGCAGCCCCGGGACAGCTAGCACAGATACGCAGTATTTT. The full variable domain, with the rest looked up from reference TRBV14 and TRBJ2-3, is EAGVTQFPSHSVIEKGQTVTLRCDPISGHDNLYWYRRVMGKEIKFLLHFVKESKQDESGMPNNRFLAERTGGTYSTLKVQPAELEDSGVYFCASSPGTASTDTQYFGPGTRLTVL.

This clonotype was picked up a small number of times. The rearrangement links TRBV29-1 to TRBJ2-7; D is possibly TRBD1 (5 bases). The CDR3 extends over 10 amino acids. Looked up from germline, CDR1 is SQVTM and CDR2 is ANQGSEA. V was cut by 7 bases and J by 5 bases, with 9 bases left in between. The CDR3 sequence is CSATGNEQYF. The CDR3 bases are TGCAGCGCCACAGGCAACGAGCAGTACTTC.

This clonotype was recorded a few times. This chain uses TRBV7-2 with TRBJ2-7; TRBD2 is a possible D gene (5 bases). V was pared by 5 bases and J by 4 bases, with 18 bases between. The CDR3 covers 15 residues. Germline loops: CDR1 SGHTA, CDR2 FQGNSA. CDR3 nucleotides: TGTGCCAGCAGCCCTAGAGCGGTCAGTTTTTACGAGCAGTACGTC. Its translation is CASSPRAVSFYEQYV.

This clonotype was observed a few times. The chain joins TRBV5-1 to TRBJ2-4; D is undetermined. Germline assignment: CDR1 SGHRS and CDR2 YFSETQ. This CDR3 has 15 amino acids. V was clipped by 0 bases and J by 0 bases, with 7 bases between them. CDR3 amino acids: CASSLDPGAKNIQYF. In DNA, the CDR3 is TGCGCCAGCAGCTTGGATCCGGGAGCCAAAAACATTCAGTACTTC.

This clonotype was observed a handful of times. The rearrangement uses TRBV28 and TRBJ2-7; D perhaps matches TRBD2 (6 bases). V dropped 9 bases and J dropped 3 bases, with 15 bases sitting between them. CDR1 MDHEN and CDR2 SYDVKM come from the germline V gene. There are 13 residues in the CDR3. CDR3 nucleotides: TGTGCCAGTACCGGGACTGATGACTACGAGCAGTACGTC. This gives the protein CASTGTDDYEQYV.

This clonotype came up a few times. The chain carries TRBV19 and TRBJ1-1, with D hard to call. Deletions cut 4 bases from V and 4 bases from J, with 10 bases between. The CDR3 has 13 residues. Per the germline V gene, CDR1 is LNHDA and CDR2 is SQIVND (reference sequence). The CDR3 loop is CASSNRVGTEAFF. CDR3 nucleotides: TGTGCCAGTAGTAATAGGGTAGGCACTGAAGCTTTCTTT.

The CDR3 region is CASSGQGNQPQHF. CDR3 bases: TGTGCCAGCAGCGGACAGGGAAATCAGCCCCAGCATTTT. This chain joins TRBV2 and TRBJ1-5, with 8 bases fitting TRBD1. With V trimmed by 6 bases and J by 4 bases, 2 bases remained unmatched. In germline, CDR1 is SNHLY, CDR2 FYNNEI. CDR3 length: 13 residues.